The 19 T cell receptor beta chains below come from one sample, sequenced in a study of neurological immune-mediated disorders. TCRdb recomputed calls from the 5' RACE reads with MiXCR, one row per CDR3 protein. Of 15,000 to 20,000 distinct CDR3 sequences listed, around a quarter are singletons. The sample was PBMCs. All receptors derive from a man aged 45-65 years with HTLV-1-associated myelopathy (HAM/TSP).

By share of the sample, this clonotype is medium-sized. The chain carries TRBV5-1 and TRBJ1-6; maybe TRBD1 (5 bases). Deletions cut 3 bases from V and 4 bases from J, with 11 bases between. This CDR3 spans 15 amino acids. CDR1 SGHRS and CDR2 YFSETQ come from the germline V gene. The CDR3 loop is CASSSSGPYNSPLHF. In DNA form, the CDR3 reads TGCGCCAGCAGCTCCTCGGGGCCTTATAATTCACCCCTCCACTTT.

This clonotype was recorded at least ten times. This chain uses TRBV5-6 with TRBJ2-7; no definite D call. This CDR3 comprises 15 residues. Germline CDR1 SGHDT, CDR2 YYEEEE. The V and J ends lost 2 bases and 0 bases respectively, with 12 bases between them. For the CDR3, the DNA is TGTGCCAGCAGCTTCGGCAGGACGAGCTCCTACGAGCAGTACTTC. Translated, it gives CASSFGRTSSYEQYF.

Worth noting for this clonotype: This may arise from a read error, as a much more abundant clone is one base away. The gene calls are TRBV3-1 and TRBJ2-7; maybe TRBD2 (5 bases). Trimming stripped 5 bases from V and 7 bases from J, with 12 bases between. The CDR3 length is 12 residues. CDR1 is LGHDT, CDR2 YNNKEL, per germline (reference sequence). In DNA form, the CDR3 reads TGTGCCAGCAGCAAAGTAACGGGGGAGCAGTACTTC. Translation: CASSKVTGEQYF.

This clonotype was picked up a small number of times. This chain connects TRBV24-1 to TRBJ2-1; 10 nucleotides agree with TRBD1. CDR1 is KGHDR, CDR2 SFDVKD, per germline. V shed 2 bases, J shed 8 bases, and the junction held 17 bases outside the gene matches. The CDR3 sequence is 19 residues long. In DNA, the CDR3 is TGTGCCACCAGTGATTCACGACAGGGGGCGCGTCGAGGTGTCGATGAGCAGTTCTTC. Its protein is CATSDSRQGARRGVDEQFF.

Ten or more counts support this clonotype. J is TRBJ2-1 and V is TRBV3-1; TRBD2 agrees at 16 bases. In germline, CDR1 is LGHDT, CDR2 YNNKEL (reference sequence). The ends lost 4 bases at V and 9 bases at J; junction bases unmatched: 6. CDR3 length: 16 residues. CDR3 sequence: CASSPRGLAGGGEQFF. CDR3 nucleotide sequence: TGTGCCAGCAGCCCCCGGGGACTAGCGGGAGGGGGTGAGCAGTTCTTC.

This clonotype is termed medium-sized. The genes are TRBV20-1 and TRBJ2-7; 8 bases line up with TRBD2. The V gene's germline CDR1 is DFQATT and CDR2 SNEGSKA (reference sequence). This CDR3 comprises 14 residues. Trimming at V came to 6 bases and at J to 5 bases, leaving 12 bases not matched to a gene. This chain's CDR3 is CSARGIGRADEQYF. CDR3 DNA: TGCAGTGCCAGGGGTATCGGGAGGGCCGACGAGCAGTACTTC.

The sample holds a few counts of this clonotype. The J gene is TRBJ2-2, the V gene TRBV29-1; D assignment may be TRBD1 or TRBD2 (5 bases each). Germline CDR1 SQVTM, CDR2 ANQGSEA. This CDR3 is 13 amino acids long. CDR3 DNA sequence: TGCAGTTACCGGGACGGGTACACCGGGGAGCTGTTTTTT. Amino acids: CSYRDGYTGELFF.

This clonotype was counted many times. The chain joins TRBV18 to TRBJ1-1; the D gene is possibly TRBD1 (6 bases). Germline lookup yields CDR1 KGHSH and CDR2 LQKENI. The germline V and J ends were trimmed by 6 bases and 4 bases, with 18 bases remaining between them. This CDR3 is 15 amino acids long. The CDR3 coding sequence is TGTGCCAGCTCCCGCGGGGGGGCTCGGGGCACTGAAGCTTTCTTT. It codes for CASSRGGARGTEAFF.

Ten or more counts support this clonotype. This sequence joins TRBV20-1 and TRBJ2-2; 9 bases are shared with TRBD2. V lost 1 base to trimming and J lost 0 bases; unmatched junction nucleotides: 6. The CDR3 extends over 17 amino acids. CDR1 and CDR2 from the germline V gene are DFQATT and SNEGSKA (reference sequence). This chain's CDR3 is CSARGGRLAANTGELFF. CDR3 DNA: TGCAGTGCTAGAGGGGGGAGACTAGCGGCGAACACCGGGGAGCTGTTTTTT.

The rearrangement links TRBV5-1 to TRBJ2-5; D remains unclear. The length of the CDR3 is 14 residues. Trimming removed 2 bases from V and 5 bases from J, with 13 bases in between. The germline CDR1 and CDR2 sequences are SGHRS and YFSETQ. CDR3: CASSLWTSEETQYF. The CDR3 DNA reads as TGCGCCAGCAGCTTATGGACCTCTGAGGAGACCCAGTACTTC.

This clonotype appeared many times. The rearrangement links TRBV20-1 to TRBJ2-3; D not certain. V gave up 1 base and J gave up 1 base, with 12 bases separating them. Germline V gene sequence: CDR1 DFQATT, CDR2 SNEGSKA (reference sequence). CDR3 size: 15 residues. DNA for the CDR3: TGCAGTGCTAGAGTCTCGGGCTGGGGCACAGATACGCAGTATTTT. Translated: CSARVSGWGTDTQYF.

The chain uses TRBV5-1 and TRBJ2-7, with D hard to call. Germline CDR1 reads SGHRS; CDR2 reads YFSETQ. The CDR3 loop spans 13 amino acids. V was trimmed by 0 bases and J by 1 base, leaving 5 bases between them. CDR3 loop: CASSLATSYEQYF. In DNA form, the CDR3 reads TGCGCCAGCAGCTTGGCCACTTCCTACGAGCAGTACTTC.

The chain is built from TRBV20-1 and TRBJ1-2, with D possibly TRBD1 on 5 matching bases. The V gene's germline CDR1 is DFQATT and CDR2 SNEGSKA (reference sequence). This CDR3 has 14 residues. Trimming shortened V by 5 bases and J by 3 bases, and 16 bases separated the two germline ends. Written as DNA, the CDR3 is TGCAGTGCTCAAGGGGTGTTGAGGGACTATGGCTACACCTTC. Amino acid sequence: CSAQGVLRDYGYTF.

Only a few counts were recorded for this clonotype. This chain connects TRBV5-6 to TRBJ1-2; TRBD1 matches 7 bases. This CDR3 region has 15 residues. CDR1 is SGHDT and CDR2 is YYEEEE in the germline V gene. With V trimmed by 4 bases and J by 0 bases, 6 bases remained unmatched. This chain's CDR3 is CASSQTGRTNYGYTF. CDR3 coding DNA: TGTGCCAGCAGCCAGACAGGGCGTACTAACTATGGCTACACCTTC.

Only a few counts were recorded for this clonotype. This rearrangement joins TRBV5-4 to TRBJ2-5, with D perhaps TRBD1 or TRBD2 (5 bases each). CDR3 size: 16 residues. The V end lost 4 bases, the J end lost 5 bases, and 21 bases lay between the germline ends. The germline gives CDR1 SGHNT, CDR2 YYREEE (reference sequence). The CDR3 DNA follows: TGTGCCAGCAGCCCCGGACGGGGACGTCCTGAGGAGACCCAGTACTTC. Translating gives CASSPGRGRPEETQYF.

This clonotype was seen many times. V is TRBV20-1 and J is TRBJ2-1, with D tentatively TRBD2 (9 bases). Germline values: CDR1 DFQATT, CDR2 SNEGSKA (reference sequence). V was cut by 5 bases and J by 7 bases, with 30 bases left in between. The CDR3 extends over 18 amino acids. The CDR3 DNA sequence: TGCAGTGCTCCCGGACAGGGCCTCTTAGCGGGAGTATCAAATGAGCAGTTCTTC. Translating gives CSAPGQGLLAGVSNEQFF.

In this sample, this clonotype turned up many times. The chain combines TRBV20-1 with TRBJ2-7, with 8 bases fitting TRBD1. CDR3 length: 14 amino acids. Germline CDR1 reads DFQATT; CDR2 reads SNEGSKA (reference sequence). V gave up 0 bases and J gave up 7 bases; unmatched junction bases: 8. This chain's CDR3 is CSARDAQGALEQYF. CDR3 DNA sequence: TGCAGTGCTAGAGATGCCCAGGGGGCGCTTGAGCAGTACTTC.

Remarks on this clonotype: This may be a read error: a much more frequent sequence differs by one nucleotide. V usage is TRBV5-1 and J usage is TRBJ1-3; a possible D gene is TRBD1 (5 bases). Trimming removed 4 bases at V and 4 bases at J, with 18 bases between. The CDR3 runs to 16 residues. Germline loops: CDR1 SGHRS, CDR2 YFSETQ. The CDR3 here is CASSHRDPGSGNTIYF. CDR3 nucleotides: TGCGCCAGCAGCCACCGGGACCCAGGTTCAGGAAACACCATATATTTT.

This clonotype was observed a few times. V gene TRBV19 combines with J gene TRBJ1-5, with D perhaps matching TRBD1 (6 bases). The germline gives CDR1 LNHDA, CDR2 SQIVND (reference sequence). The germline V and J ends were trimmed by 7 bases and 5 bases, with 15 bases remaining between them. The CDR3 runs to 14 residues. The CDR3: CASTLGASYQPQHF. CDR3 DNA: TGTGCCAGTACCCTGGGGGCCTCCTATCAGCCCCAGCATTTT.